This entry is about one T cell receptor (beta chain). The clone's antigen remains unknown. No qualities accompany the bases; no much larger clone lies one base away. To prepare the library, the immunoSEQ multiplex PCR assay was applied. In the paper's pipeline: A statistical classification framework was developed to diagnose cytomegalovirus status using the catalog of TCR beta chain sequences. TCRdb's version of the immuneACCESS table is confined to in-frame rearrangements and falls short of the full clone set. An unresolved V gene accounts for under half of the shortfall where checked; the remainder is of unknown origin. V, J and clone size derive from that table, while D and trimming were established from the DNA sequence. For this sample there are about 130,000 clones; about nine tenths appear just once. The ten largest clones represent roughly 2% of the sample. The entry originates in a study of cytomegalovirus exposure and HLA in healthy donors (dated by TCRdb to about 2017). Study-wide context: The 500 to 700 repertoires of the first cohort and the approximately 110 validation repertoires were produced on the same platform, according to a later analysis. Besides the first cohort of around 670 subjects, a separate validation cohort made up of 120 different subjects was used. The study aimed to test whether cataloging public T cell receptors could reveal signatures of past pathogen exposure. The study combined high-throughput TCR immunosequencing, statistical association of individual TCRs with disease status, and machine learning to predict cytomegalovirus infection status.

Donors formed part of the validation cohort, which comprised 120 subjects and was distinct from the first cohort of 550 to 850 subjects. Inclusive of the bounding cysteine and phenylalanine, the CDR3 is 11 residues long. Only CDR3 DNA remains: 33 bases, in frame from the first base. As encoded in the germline V gene, CDR1 is ENHRY while CDR2 is SYGVKD. Trimming leaves V shorter by 8 bases and J shorter by 6 bases, with the junction holding 3 bases beyond the gene matches. Results the study describes overall, beyond this receptor: The classifier was reported to diagnose cytomegalovirus status with high specificity and sensitivity in both the original and validation cohorts. According to the authors, the approach could potentially be generalized to other disease states and immunological phenotypes. A later analysis found that TCRs clustered in the first cohort also tended to co-occur in the 120 or so validation repertoires, with approximately 94% of cluster scores above 0. While some public TCRs were present in many individuals, most TCR sequences turned up only very rarely across donors. In vitro tests confirmed that a few of the cytomegalovirus-associated TCR beta chains recognize cytomegalovirus antigens. The study gave a list of some 150 TCR beta chains associated with cytomegalovirus. The validation cohort had no HLA typing available for a later analysis, so co-occurrence within that cohort was assessed over all 130 or so repertoires.

The chain is made from TRBV10-3 and TRBJ1-2; 7 central bases correspond to TRBD1. The TCR comes from a woman in her late teens or twenties in good health and CMV-seronegative. Sequences were obtained from PBMCs. The DNA is TGTGCCATCTCCGGGACAGATGGCTACACCTTC. It translates to CAISGTDGYTF.